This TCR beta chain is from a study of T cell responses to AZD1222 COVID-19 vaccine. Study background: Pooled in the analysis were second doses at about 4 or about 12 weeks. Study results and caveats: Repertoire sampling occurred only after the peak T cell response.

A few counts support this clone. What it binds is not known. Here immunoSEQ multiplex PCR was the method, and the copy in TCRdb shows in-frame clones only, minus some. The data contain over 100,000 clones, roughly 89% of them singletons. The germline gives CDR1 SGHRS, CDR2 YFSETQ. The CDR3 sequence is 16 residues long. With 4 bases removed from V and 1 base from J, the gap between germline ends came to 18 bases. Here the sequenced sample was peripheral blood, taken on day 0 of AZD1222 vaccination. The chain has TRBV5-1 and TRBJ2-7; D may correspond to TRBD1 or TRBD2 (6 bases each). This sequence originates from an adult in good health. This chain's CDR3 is CASSTGGGPLSYEQYF. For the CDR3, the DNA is TGCGCCAGCAGCACCGGAGGGGGACCCTTATCCTACGAGCAGTACTTC.